This TCR beta chain originates from a study of shared clonotypes between healthy human individuals. The table came from immunoSEQ multiplex PCR; TCRdb's copy has only in-frame clones and leaves some out. The sample lists some 1,900,000 clones; about 95% were seen once. CD8 cells regarded as naive lacked CD45RO, were positively chosen for CCR7, and omitted terminally differentiated effector memory CD45RA+ cells. There are 14 residues in the CDR3. Trimming cost V 3 bases and J 9 bases, with 12 bases left between them. In germline, CDR1 is SGHVS, CDR2 FNYEAQ. V usage is TRBV7-6 and J usage is TRBJ1-6; possibly TRBD1 for D (5 bases). The sequenced material came from naive CD8+ T cells sorted from blood. The clonotype comes from a man between 18 and 29 years old in good health. DNA for the CDR3: TGTGCCAGCAGCTTGGAGAGCCAGGGTTCACCCCTCCACTTT. It codes for CASSLESQGSPLHF.